Listed below are T cell receptor beta chains from one sample, sequenced in a study of PD-1 blockade in classical Hodgkin lymphoma. Using immunoSEQ multiplex PCR, the repertoire was profiled, and TCRdb retains in-frame clones only, with some absent. The sample consists of approximately 25,000 clones, approximately 69% of them appearing once. The specimen was peripheral blood mononuclear cells (PBMCs), collected at baseline. These receptors were obtained from a human donor with classical Hodgkin lymphoma. The CDR3 runs from the conserved cysteine through the conserved F or W. Fields, in order: V gene, D gene, clone size, CDR3 length, J gene, CDR3 DNA, CDR3 protein. A D gene is named only where the DNA matches it firmly. Not every row has a clone size; where given, it reads once, few, many or a size class.

TRBV11-2	-	few	13	TRBJ1-1	TGTGCCAGCAGCGTCGACAGGAACACTGAAGCTTTCTTT	CASSVDRNTEAFF
TRBV4-3	-	-	16	TRBJ1-5	TGCGCCAGCAGCCAAGATTACACAGGCGACTATCAGCCCCAGCATTTT	CASSQDYTGDYQPQHF
TRBV5-4	-	-	13	TRBJ1-6	TGTGCCAGCAGCTTGGAGTGGAATTCACCCCTCCACTTT	CASSLEWNSPLHF
TRBV10-3	-	few	13	TRBJ1-6	TGTGCCATCAGGAGCTCCTATAATTCACCCCTCCACTTT	CAIRSSYNSPLHF
TRBV7-2	-	-	16	TRBJ2-1	TGTGCCAGCAGCTTCTTAGGCCTCATATCGGGCAATGAGCAGTTCTTC	CASSFLGLISGNEQFF
TRBV6-6	TRBD2	-	14	TRBJ2-5	TGTGCCAGCAGGCCCCATGCGGGGGGTGAGACCCAGTACTTC	CASRPHAGGETQYF
TRBV28	-	-	16	TRBJ1-5	TGTGCCAGCAGTTTCCTTGCGAGAACCGGCAATCAGCCCCAGCATTTT	CASSFLARTGNQPQHF
TRBV19	TRBD2	-	13	TRBJ2-7	TGTGCCAGTAAGGCGGGGGGGCCTGGCGAGCAGTACTTC	CASKAGGPGEQYF
TRBV6-5	-	few	13	TRBJ2-1	TGTGCCAGCAGTTACTCGGGGGGCTATGAGCAGTTCTTC	CASSYSGGYEQFF
TRBV19	-	-	16	TRBJ1-5	TGTGCCAGTAGTATATTTATGTACGGGGAAGGTCAGCCCCAGCATTTT	CASSIFMYGEGQPQHF